These 9 T cell receptor beta chains were sequenced from one sample in a study of a mutant IDH1 vaccine in newly diagnosed glioma. The antigens of these receptors remain unknown. Generated by immunoSEQ multiplex PCR, the TCRdb table keeps only in-frame clones and is missing some. This table has about 56,000 clones, about nine tenths appearing once. Documented time point: week 23, last vaccination. In the vaccine, a single dose held 300 ug of the mutant IDH1 20-mer peptide, along with topical imiquimod. The specimen was PBMCs, collected from a glioma patient whose treatment included an IDH1 peptide vaccine. Every receptor here comes from a middle-aged man with glioma.

The V and J genes are TRBV7-2 and TRBJ2-2; a possible D gene is TRBD2 (5 bases). Germline assignment: CDR1 SGHTA and CDR2 FQGNSA. Deletions cut 3 bases from V and 5 bases from J, with 13 bases between. The length of the CDR3 is 15 residues. DNA of the CDR3: TGTGCCAGCAGCTTCAAAGGGAGAGAAACCGGGGAGCTGTTTTTT. Translating it yields CASSFKGRETGELFF.

This chain links TRBV4-2 with TRBJ2-1, with a tentative D call TRBD2 (6 bases). Trimming pared 1 base from V and 8 bases from J, leaving 9 bases between. Germline V gene data show CDR1 as LGHNA and CDR2 as YNFKEQ. The CDR3 is made up of 13 amino acids. Here the CDR3 DNA reads TGTGCCAGCAGCCAAGTGGGAGGCGATGAGCAGTTCTTC. It codes for CASSQVGGDEQFF.

The chain has TRBV5-1 and TRBJ2-7, with 7 positions matching TRBD2. The CDR3 covers 15 residues. Germline CDR1 is SGHRS and CDR2 is YFSETQ. J gave up 3 bases and V 6 bases, and 12 bases lay outside the gene matches. CDR3 DNA sequence: TGCGCCAGCACCCCCGGGGGGTACCGGATCTACGAGCAGTACTTC. Amino acids: CASTPGGYRIYEQYF. The variable domain in full, completed from reference TRBV5-1 and TRBJ2-7, reads KAGVTQTPRYLIKTRGQQVTLSCSPISGHRSVSWYQQTPGQGLQFLFEYFSETQRNKGNFPGRFSGRQFSNSRSEMNVSTLELGDSALYLCASTPGGYRIYEQYFGPGTRLTVT.

The chain employs TRBV27 and TRBJ2-3; D is possibly TRBD2 (5 bases). CDR3 size: 14 residues. V gave up 8 bases and J gave up 4 bases, with 16 bases separating them. Germline CDR1 reads MNHEY; CDR2 reads SMNVEV (reference sequence). In DNA, the CDR3 is TGTGCCAGCCTGCGGAACGGGAACGCAGATACGCAGTATTTT. It encodes CASLRNGNADTQYF.

This chain uses TRBV4-1 with TRBJ1-1, with 7 bases that match TRBD1. Germline CDR1 MGHRA, CDR2 YSYEKL. This CDR3 comprises 14 residues. V trimming: 0 bases; J trimming: 11 bases; junction bases outside the gene matches: 9. The CDR3 bases are TGCGCCAGCAGCCAAGATAACAGGGGTCTTGAGGCTTTCTTT. It yields the protein CASSQDNRGLEAFF.

The chain links TRBV6-5 to TRBJ2-1; TRBD2 matches 11 bases. Losses at the gene ends were 5 bases for V and 12 bases for J; bases not matched to a gene: 9. Germline V gives CDR1 MNHEY, CDR2 SVGAGI. CDR3 length equals 14 residues. The CDR3 nucleotides are TGTGCCAGCAGTCTTAGCGGGAGGGCCGGAGGGCAGTTCTTC. Protein: CASSLSGRAGGQFF.

The rearrangement uses TRBV27 and TRBJ1-1; D possibly corresponds to TRBD1 (5 bases). The CDR3 covers 15 residues. Per the germline V gene, CDR1 is MNHEY and CDR2 is SMNVEV (reference sequence). The germline V and J ends were trimmed by 6 bases and 1 base, with 15 bases remaining between them. The CDR3 spells CASRGPGTSNTEAFF. DNA for the CDR3: TGTGCCAGCAGAGGGCCTGGGACCTCGAACACTGAAGCTTTCTTT.

The chain has TRBV9 and TRBJ1-4, with a weak D call TRBD1 (6 bases). V gave up 0 bases and J gave up 4 bases, with 13 bases separating them. The CDR3 loop spans 16 amino acids. Germline V gene sequence: CDR1 SGDLS, CDR2 YYNGEE. The CDR3 protein is CASSVAWRQDNEKLFF. CDR3 nucleotides: TGTGCCAGCAGCGTAGCTTGGAGACAGGATAATGAAAAACTGTTTTTT.

V gene TRBV14 combines with J gene TRBJ1-1; TRBD1 might be the D (5 bases). Per germline, CDR1 SGHDN and CDR2 FVKESK. The ends were cut back, 0 bases at V and 4 bases at J, with 15 bases in the middle. This CDR3 region has 16 residues. The CDR3 DNA is TGTGCCAGCAGCCAAGAAGGGGACGGGGTGTTCACTGAAGCTTTCTTT. Its protein is CASSQEGDGVFTEAFF.